This is a list of T cell receptor beta chains from one sample in a study of blood T cell repertoires in COVID-19. Using immunoSEQ multiplex PCR, the repertoire was profiled, and TCRdb retains in-frame clones only, with some absent. The sample has more than 65,000 clones, more than 75% seen once; the top ten hold 8% to 10%. The source material was peripheral blood. Source of these receptors: a human donor in a cohort sampled during active COVID-19. Each CDR3 is given without its conserved first and last residue. Part of the rows lack a size; the others show once, few, many or a class for expanded clones.

size	V	J	CDR3
once	TRBV7-8	TRBJ2-7	ASSLGNRGPSYEQY
-	TRBV27	TRBJ1-5	ASSSPRGPQH
-	TRBV18	TRBJ1-4	ASSRTGMGEKLF
-	TRBV12-3/TRBV12-4	TRBJ1-5	ASSSIGAQPQH
-	TRBV3-1/TRBV3-2	TRBJ2-7	ASSQDMWGSGYEQY
-	TRBV28	TRBJ2-7	ASSFNPTGTYEQY
once	TRBV7-8	TRBJ1-1	ASSLGRLTEAF
-	TRBV12-3/TRBV12-4	TRBJ2-7	ASSFGGLYEQY
-	TRBV5-6	TRBJ2-7	ASSLGLRVDNEQY
-	TRBV9	TRBJ1-2	ASSARDSHYYGYT
-	TRBV5-1	TRBJ1-2	ASSLGQGPNYGYT
-	TRBV6-2/TRBV6-3	TRBJ1-6	ASSYSIGGLESLH
-	TRBV6-6	TRBJ1-6	ASSYYGTGGYSPLH
-	TRBV4-2	TRBJ2-7	ASSQESGSSYEQY
-	TRBV11-2	TRBJ2-7	ASSLGQASYEQY
-	TRBV5-6	TRBJ1-5	ASSQGWGGSKPQH
-	TRBV3-1/TRBV3-2	TRBJ1-2	ASSQGQGAKFRDNYGYT
-	TRBV30	TRBJ2-7	AWSGVGRFEQY
-	TRBV6-5	TRBJ1-2	ASSYSFFYGYT
-	TRBV30	TRBJ1-5	AWSADYGGNQPQH
-	TRBV5-6	TRBJ2-7	ASSLGPSVREQY
once	TRBV7-2	TRBJ2-7	ASSGQSEQY
-	TRBV7-2	TRBJ2-1	ASSRLALSSYNEQF
-	TRBV25-1	TRBJ1-2	ASSELVAGRGYT
-	TRBV6-5	TRBJ1-5	ASSSLRTDQPQH
-	TRBV4-2	TRBJ1-4	ASSQDRVVQGINEKLF
few	TRBV5-1	TRBJ1-1	ASSLGEGWTEAF
-	TRBV14	TRBJ1-2	ASSRDREVYGYT
-	TRBV5-4	TRBJ1-4	ASSFGKGAEKLF
-	TRBV27	TRBJ2-7	ASSLKGLAGGLDYEQY
-	TRBV28	TRBJ2-6	ASSFRVSRSGANVLT
once	TRBV7-3	TRBJ1-1	ASSLTRDSEAF
-	TRBV5-6	TRBJ1-1	ASSLGGITAF